The table lists the clone carrying this T cell receptor (beta chain) with a count of one. Its antigen is still unknown. Germline is not matched at one junction end, which may reflect a read error. TCRdb's copy holds only in-frame clones and misses some; the assay was immunoSEQ multiplex PCR. The repertoire includes around 150,000 clones, more than 75% of them detected once, and 4.1% sits in the top ten. The sample comes from a study of T cell responses to AZD1222 COVID-19 vaccine. The overall study: Samples with a second dose at about 4 or about 12 weeks were pooled together. Study-wide findings and caveats: With two AZD1222 doses given, Spike-specific TCR breadth and depth both rose. Possibly, clonal diversity was underestimated; donors were largely white British and included more females.

This CDR3 is built from 15 residues. Germline assignment: CDR1 LGHDT and CDR2 YNNKEL (reference sequence). The receptor was derived from an adult in good health. The rearrangement links TRBV3-1 (or the pseudogene TRBV3-2) to TRBJ2-5; no clear D gene. Source: peripheral blood, taken on day 0 of AZD1222 vaccination. CDR3 protein: CASSQDLLLSGTQYF. The CDR3 DNA reads as TGTGCCAGCAGTCAAGATCTCCTCCTTTCGGGGACCCAGTACTTC.